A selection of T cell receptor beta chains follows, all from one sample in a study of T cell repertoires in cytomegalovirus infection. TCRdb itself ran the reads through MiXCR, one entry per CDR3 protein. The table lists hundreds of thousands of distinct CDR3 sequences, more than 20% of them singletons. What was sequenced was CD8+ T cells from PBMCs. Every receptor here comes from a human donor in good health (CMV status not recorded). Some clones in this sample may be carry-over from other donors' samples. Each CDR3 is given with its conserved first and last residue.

CASKFGGRGNEQFF,TRBV12-3/TRBV12-4,TRBJ2-1
CASSPPSPGNNEQFF,TRBV7-9,TRBJ2-1
CASSPPGRGPSGNTIYF,TRBV7-9,TRBJ1-3
CAGRPPRGGLHEQYF,TRBV7-2,TRBJ2-7
CASSLAAGPDTGNQPQHF,TRBV13,TRBJ1-5
CASSLDWGGQETQYF,TRBV11-3,TRBJ2-5
CASSLGTGSGTGELFF,TRBV7-3,TRBJ2-2
CASSQEWRRSSYNEQFF,TRBV4-1,TRBJ2-1
CASSLMSGEWGTDTQYF,TRBV7-2,TRBJ2-3
CASSYGPAGPRDTQYF,TRBV6-5,TRBJ2-3
CASSLMASGAYNEQFF,TRBV5-8,TRBJ2-1
CAISEFETGNTEAFF,TRBV10-3,TRBJ1-1
CASSRADTSSYNEQFF,TRBV7-9,TRBJ2-1
CSVDLGQTYGYTF,TRBV29-1,TRBJ1-2
CASSHLDRAYTQYF,TRBV14,TRBJ2-3
CASSLLTIQETQYF,TRBV7-9,TRBJ2-5
CASSWGVHEAFF,TRBV6-2/TRBV6-3,TRBJ1-1
CASSLASPGQWENEQYF,TRBV27,TRBJ2-7
CASGEGIQGTGELFF,TRBV7-9,TRBJ2-2
CAITMGNNEQFF,TRBV2,TRBJ2-1
CASSSLGLAGGDTQYF,TRBV6-2/TRBV6-3,TRBJ2-3
CASSLFLDITGDTIYF,TRBV7-9,TRBJ1-3
CASSPDSLLNEKLFF,TRBV4-1,TRBJ1-4
CRASGPDAVSEQYF,TRBV20-1,TRBJ2-7
CASSLWPLQETQYF,TRBV7-8,TRBJ2-5
CSARGRRGQGGNQPQHF,TRBV20-1,TRBJ1-5
CASSQLYEQFF,TRBV7-6,TRBJ2-1
CASSQGLAGGHQETQYF,TRBV14,TRBJ2-5
CATSRQGVNEQFF,TRBV24-1,TRBJ2-1
CASRRTGPSTDTQYF,TRBV5-7,TRBJ2-3
CASSYISEYNYGYTF,TRBV6-5,TRBJ1-2
CASSAEVLGQGFTDTQYF,TRBV2,TRBJ2-3
CASSSESTGHEQFF,TRBV11-3,TRBJ2-1
CASSQDWGNTEAFF,TRBV14,TRBJ1-1
CASSLWAGEGHETQYF,TRBV28,TRBJ2-5
CSARGRPTRERGGDTQYF,TRBV20-1,TRBJ2-3
CATSDRRGNQPQHF,TRBV24-1,TRBJ1-5
CASRDRGDTGELFF,TRBV7-9,TRBJ2-2